The 16 T cell receptor beta chains below all came from one sample that was sequenced in a study of T cell responses to AZD1222 COVID-19 vaccine. Here immunoSEQ multiplex PCR was the method, and the copy in TCRdb shows in-frame clones only, minus some. The sample has 120,000 to 150,000 clones, approximately 90% seen once; the top ten hold over 13%. Material: peripheral blood, obtained on day 0 of AZD1222 vaccination. These receptors were taken from an adult in good health.

The chain has TRBV5-5 and TRBJ2-1; 12 bases are shared with TRBD2. The CDR3 has 15 residues. Germline V gene sequence: CDR1 SGHKS, CDR2 YYEKEE (reference sequence). V trimming: 3 bases; J trimming: 10 bases; junction bases outside the gene matches: 8. The CDR3 region has the DNA TGTGCCAGCAGCTCTCTAGCGGGGGGGATAGACGAGCAGTTCTTC. The encoded protein is CASSSLAGGIDEQFF.

J is TRBJ2-5 and V is TRBV4-2; 8 bases line up with TRBD1. The CDR3 spans 14 residues. The V gene's germline CDR1 is LGHNA and CDR2 YNFKEQ. The V gene end was trimmed by 5 bases and the J gene end by 5 bases; junction bases not matched to a gene: 7. For the CDR3, the DNA is TGTGCCAGCAGCGCCGACAGGGGTGTGGAGACCCAGTACTTC. This translates into CASSADRGVETQYF.

The chain is built from TRBV25-1 and TRBJ2-7; D might be TRBD2 (6 bases). The germline CDR1 and CDR2 sequences are MGHDK and SYGVNS. With 4 bases removed from V and 4 bases from J, the gap between germline ends came to 11 bases. This CDR3 has 13 residues. The CDR3 spells CASSGRGTYEQYF. CDR3 sequence (DNA): TGTGCCAGCAGTGGCCGCGGGACTTACGAGCAGTACTTC.

The V call is TRBV7-2, the J call TRBJ1-1, with D uncertain. With 1 base removed from V and 0 bases from J, the gap between germline ends came to 6 bases. This CDR3 spans 14 amino acids. Per the germline V gene, CDR1 is SGHTA and CDR2 is FQGNSA. CDR3 in amino acids: CASSLVGVNTEAFF. The CDR3 bases are TGTGCCAGCAGCTTAGTAGGAGTGAACACTGAAGCTTTCTTT.

The chain carries TRBV18 and TRBJ2-7; 8 bases map to TRBD2. CDR1 and CDR2 (germline): KGHSH, LQKENI. The CDR3 spans 15 residues. V dropped 3 bases and J dropped 7; count of bases not matched to a gene: 11. The CDR3 coding sequence is TGTGCCAGCTCACCCCCGGGGGGGCTGATTCGGGAGCAGTACTTC. The encoded protein is CASSPPGGLIREQYF.

V is TRBV29-1 and J is TRBJ2-2, with TRBD2 identical over 8 bases. The CDR3 has 14 amino acids. Germline V gives CDR1 SQVTM, CDR2 ANQGSEA. With 5 bases clipped from V and 3 bases from J, the junction kept 5 bases outside the gene matches. The CDR3 nucleotides read TGCAGCGTTTCAGCGGGGGTCCACACCGGGGAGCTGTTTTTT. It specifies CSVSAGVHTGELFF.

The V and J genes are TRBV2 and TRBJ1-5; possibly TRBD1 for D (6 bases). The V end was cut by 5 bases, the J end by 5 bases, with 19 bases between. The CDR3 is 16 residues long. Germline V gene data show CDR1 as SNHLY and CDR2 as FYNNEI. CDR3 coding DNA: TGTGCCAGCAGTCTAAGGGGGGGAGGTGGGGATCAGCCCCAGCATTTT. Its translation is CASSLRGGGGDQPQHF.

The rearrangement uses TRBV3-1 (or the pseudogene TRBV3-2) and TRBJ1-1; 9 bases match TRBD1. CDR3 length: 13 amino acids. Germline loops: CDR1 LGHDT, CDR2 YNNKEL (reference sequence). Trimming at V came to 4 bases and at J to 5 bases, leaving 2 bases not matched to a gene. CDR3 sequence: CASSRGQGTEAFF. CDR3 bases: TGTGCCAGCAGCCGCGGACAGGGGACTGAAGCTTTCTTT.

This chain links TRBV19 with TRBJ1-4, with TRBD1 as a possible D gene (5 bases). Germline CDR1 reads LNHDA; CDR2 reads SQIVND (reference sequence). V lost 5 bases and J lost 4, with 11 bases in between. The CDR3 extends over 14 amino acids. CDR3 protein: CASSSGQLNEKLFF. For the CDR3, the DNA is TGTGCCAGTAGTTCGGGGCAGCTTAATGAAAAACTGTTTTTT.

This rearrangement joins TRBV7-3 to TRBJ1-2; 9 bases map to TRBD1. Germline V gives CDR1 SGHTA, CDR2 FQGTGA. This CDR3 has 14 amino acids. With V trimmed by 2 bases and J by 8 bases, 6 bases remained unmatched. The CDR3 DNA reads TGTGCCAGCAGCTTAGACAGGGGGGTAGGCGGCTACACCTTC. Its translation is CASSLDRGVGGYTF.

The chain links TRBV6-1 to TRBJ1-1; D possibly corresponds to TRBD1 (6 bases). The germline gives CDR1 MNHNS, CDR2 SASEGT. The CDR3 loop spans 15 amino acids. V lost 6 bases, J lost 1 base, and 15 bases lay in between. Here the CDR3 reads CASRPGRGGNTEAFF. In DNA, the CDR3 is TGTGCCAGCAGACCCGGGAGGGGGGGGAACACTGAAGCTTTCTTT.

The CDR3 spells CASSQVPPRRGTYEQYF. CDR3 nucleotide sequence: TGTGCCAGCAGCCAAGTGCCCCCGCGAAGGGGCACCTACGAGCAGTACTTC. The chain links TRBV3-1 (or the pseudogene TRBV3-2) to TRBJ2-7, with D possibly being TRBD1 (5 bases). Germline lookup yields CDR1 LGHDT and CDR2 YNNKEL (reference sequence). The ends were cut back, 1 base at V and 2 bases at J, with 18 bases in the middle. The length of the CDR3 is 17 residues.

The chain carries TRBV7-2 and TRBJ2-1; 8 positions agree with TRBD2. Germline trimming cut 8 bases from V and 7 bases from J; bases unmatched to any gene: 13. The CDR3 has 15 residues. Germline V gene lookup returns CDR1 SGHTA and CDR2 FQGNSA. The CDR3 nucleotides are TGTGCCAGCCGGGCGGGGCGCGGGGGGCAAAATGAGCAGTTCTTC. Encoded protein: CASRAGRGGQNEQFF.

The rearrangement links TRBV9 to TRBJ2-3, with D tentatively TRBD2 (6 bases). Trimming took 2 bases from V and 4 from J, leaving 11 bases between them. In germline, CDR1 is SGDLS, CDR2 YYNGEE. This CDR3 is 14 amino acids long. CDR3 residues: CASSVLATPDTQYF. DNA of the CDR3: TGTGCCAGCAGCGTTCTAGCGACTCCAGATACGCAGTATTTT. Together with reference TRBV9 and TRBJ2-3, the CDR3 gives the full variable domain: DSGVTQTPKHLITATGQRVTLRCSPRSGDLSVYWYQQSLDQGLQFLIQYYNGEERAKGNILERFSAQQFPDLHSELNLSSLELGDSALYFCASSVLATPDTQYFGPGTRLTVL.

This chain connects TRBV6-5 to TRBJ2-6; D is unresolved. The germline V and J ends were trimmed by 8 bases and 0 bases, with 8 bases remaining between them. The CDR3 runs 14 residues. Germline CDR1 MNHEY, CDR2 SVGAGI. CDR3: CASLTVSGANVLTF. CDR3 coding DNA: TGTGCCAGCCTAACGGTCTCTGGGGCCAACGTCCTGACTTTC.

The V and J genes are TRBV5-1 and TRBJ2-5, with unresolved D. CDR3 length: 15 residues. V lost 0 bases, J lost 5 bases, and 14 bases lay in between. Germline V lookup: CDR1 SGHRS, CDR2 YFSETQ. The CDR3 is CASSLVENPRETQYF. CDR3 sequence (DNA): TGCGCCAGCAGCTTGGTGGAGAACCCCAGGGAGACCCAGTACTTC.